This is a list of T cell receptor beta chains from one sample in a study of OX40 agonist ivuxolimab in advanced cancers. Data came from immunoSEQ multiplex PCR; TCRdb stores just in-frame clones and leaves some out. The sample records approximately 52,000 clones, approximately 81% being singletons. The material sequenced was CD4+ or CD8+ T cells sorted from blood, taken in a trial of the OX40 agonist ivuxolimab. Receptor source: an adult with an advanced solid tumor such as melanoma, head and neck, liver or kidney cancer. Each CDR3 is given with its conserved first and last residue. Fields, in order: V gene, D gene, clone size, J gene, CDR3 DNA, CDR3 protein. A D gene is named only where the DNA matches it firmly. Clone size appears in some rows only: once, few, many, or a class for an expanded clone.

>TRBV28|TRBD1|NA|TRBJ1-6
TGTGCCAGCAGTTTCGACAGGGAATCACCCCTCCACTTT
CASSFDRESPLHF
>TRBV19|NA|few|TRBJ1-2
TGTGCCAGTAGTATAGATCTATGGGTAAACTATGGCTACACCTTC
CASSIDLWVNYGYTF
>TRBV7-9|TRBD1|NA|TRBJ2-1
TGTGCCAGCAGTTTCGGACAGGGGAACTACAATGAGCAGTTCTTC
CASSFGQGNYNEQFF
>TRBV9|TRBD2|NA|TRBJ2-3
TGTGCCAGCAGCGTTGGAACTAGCGGGAGCTCTAGCACAGATACGCAGTATTTT
CASSVGTSGSSSTDTQYF
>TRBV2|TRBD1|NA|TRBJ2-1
TGTGCCAGCAGCAAGACAGGGTCAGGCGGTCAGGGGCTCAATGAGCAGTTCTTC
CASSKTGSGGQGLNEQFF
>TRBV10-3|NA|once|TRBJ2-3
TGTGCCATCAGTGATTCTAGCGCCGATGAGGATACGCAGTATTTT
CAISDSSADEDTQYF
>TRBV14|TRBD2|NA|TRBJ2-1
TGTGCCAGCAAAGGTTGGCCAGCGGGGCGTAACCTCGATGAGCAGTTCTTC
CASKGWPAGRNLDEQFF
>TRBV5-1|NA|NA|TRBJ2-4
TGCGCCAGCAGCCCCGGGGGTACCAAAAACATTCAGTACTTC
CASSPGGTKNIQYF
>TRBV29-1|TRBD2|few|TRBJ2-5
TGCAGCGGCAAGACTAGCGGGAGCCACCAAGAGACCCAGTACTTC
CSGKTSGSHQETQYF
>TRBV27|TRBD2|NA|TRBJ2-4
TGTGCCAGCAGTCAACCCCGGACTAGTCAAGCCAAAAACATTCAGTACTTC
CASSQPRTSQAKNIQYF
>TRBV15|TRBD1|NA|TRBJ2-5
TGTGCCACCAGCAGGGGTGGACAGGTTCGAGAGACCCAGTACTTC
CATSRGGQVRETQYF
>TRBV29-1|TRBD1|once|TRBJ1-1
TGCAGCGCCCCTCCCGCGACAGGGGGCTGGTTGGGAACTGAAGCTTTCTTT
CSAPPATGGWLGTEAFF
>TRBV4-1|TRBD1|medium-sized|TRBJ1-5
TGCGCCAGCAGCCAACCGAGTGGGACAGGGGATCAGCCCCAGCATTTT
CASSQPSGTGDQPQHF
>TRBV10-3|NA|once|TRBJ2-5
TGTGCCATCAGTAGGACCGGCGGGGAGACCCAGTACTTC
CAISRTGGETQYF
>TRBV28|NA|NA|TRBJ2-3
TGTGCCAGCAGTTTCGGAGGCACAGATACGCAGTATTTT
CASSFGGTDTQYF
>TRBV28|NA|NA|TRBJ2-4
TGTGCCAGCAGTGCGGGGTCCTCAGGAGGCAAAAACATTCAGTACTTC
CASSAGSSGGKNIQYF
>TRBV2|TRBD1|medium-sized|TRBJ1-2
TGTGCCAGCAGTCTAACGGGACAGGGGGCGCGTGGCTACACCTTC
CASSLTGQGARGYTF
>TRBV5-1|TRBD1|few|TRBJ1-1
TGCGCCAGCAGCTGGGACAGGGTGAACACTGAAGCTTTCTTT
CASSWDRVNTEAFF
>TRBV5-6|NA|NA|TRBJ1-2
TGTGCCAGCACCTGGACAGCCGATTCTAACTATGGCTACACCTTC
CASTWTADSNYGYTF
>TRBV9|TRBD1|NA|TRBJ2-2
TGTGCCAGCAGCGTTCACAGGGGCGGCACCGGGGAGCTGTTTTTT
CASSVHRGGTGELFF
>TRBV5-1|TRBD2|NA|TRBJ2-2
TGCGCCAGCAGCTCTGCTAGCGGGAGCTTCACCGGGGAGCTGTTTTTT
CASSSASGSFTGELFF
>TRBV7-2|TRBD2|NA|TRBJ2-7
TGTGCCAGCAGCCGGACTAGCGGAGAGTACGAGCAGTACTTC
CASSRTSGEYEQYF